This T cell receptor beta chain was captured in a study of T cell responses to AZD1222 COVID-19 vaccine. Study summary: Doses given second, at about 4 or about 12 weeks, were pooled.

CDR3 length equals 13 residues. CDR1 MRHNA and CDR2 SNTAGT come from the germline V gene. Trimming cost V 0 bases and J 5 bases, with 8 bases left between them. The assay was immunoSEQ multiplex PCR, and TCRdb's table has in-frame clones only and misses some. The data hold 130,000 to 150,000 clones, with more than 70% observed a single time. A word on this clone: Its antigen remains unidentified.

Notes on the study in general: Repertoires in all cases were sampled only once the peak T cell response had passed. Possibly, clonal diversity was underestimated; donors were largely white British and included more females.

The rearrangement uses TRBV6-4 and TRBJ2-7; unclear D gene. Sequenced material: peripheral blood, taken on day 0 of AZD1222 vaccination. This TCR derives from an adult in good health. CDR3 sequence reads: CASSDSLGHEQYF. The DNA of the CDR3 is TGTGCCAGCAGTGACTCGCTGGGTCACGAGCAGTACTTC.